This entry lists 25 T cell receptor beta chains sequenced from one sample in a study of breast tumors, draining lymph nodes, adjacent tissues. Axillary draining lymph nodes of breast cancer patients supplied the node samples. TCRdb passed the multiplex PCR reads through MiXCR, listing each CDR3 protein once. This sample has about 270,000 distinct CDR3 sequences, with 30% found just once. The sequencing sample was made of axillary lymph node tissue. These receptors were taken from a female donor with breast cancer. Some clones in this sample may be carry-over from other donors' samples.

This clonotype was seen only a few times. J is TRBJ1-4 and V is TRBV6-2 or TRBV6-3, with TRBD1 as a possible D gene (6 bases). Trimming took 7 bases from V and 8 from J, leaving 29 bases between them. The CDR3 covers 18 residues. Germline CDR1 is MNHEY and CDR2 is SVGEGT. CDR3 loop: CASKVKGVGARRDEKLFF. The CDR3 DNA is TGTGCCAGCAAAGTTAAGGGGGTCGGTGCCAGGCGGGACGAAAAACTGTTTTTT.

This clonotype was seen at least ten times. This rearrangement joins TRBV19 to TRBJ2-1; 7 bases fit TRBD1. V lost 4 bases, J lost 8 bases, and 11 bases stayed unmatched. The germline V gene has CDR1 LNHDA and CDR2 SQIVND (reference sequence). This CDR3 spans 15 amino acids. The CDR3 region has the DNA TGTGCCAGTAGTACCGGGACAGAACGCTCCGATGAGCAGTTCTTC. Its protein product is CASSTGTERSDEQFF.

This clonotype was detected a few times. The V gene is TRBV28, the J gene TRBJ2-5; 7 bases map to TRBD2. The CDR3 consists of 15 residues. The junction had 9 bases not matched to a gene; V was cut back by 3 bases and J by 5 bases. Germline assignment: CDR1 MDHEN and CDR2 SYDVKM. This chain's CDR3 is CASSFLGRAGETQYF. The CDR3 nucleotides are TGTGCCAGCAGTTTTTTGGGGAGGGCCGGGGAGACCCAGTACTTC. Using reference TRBV28 and TRBJ2-5 for the parts outside the CDR3, the full variable domain is DVKVTQSSRYLVKRTGEKVFLECVQDMDHENMFWYRQDPGLGLRLIYFSYDVKMKEKGDIPEGYSVSREKKERFSLILESASTNQTSMYLCASSFLGRAGETQYFGPGTRLLVL.

This clonotype was observed many times. This chain joins TRBV20-1 and TRBJ2-3; 9 nucleotides agree with TRBD1. This CDR3 region has 15 residues. CDR1 is DFQATT and CDR2 is SNEGSKA in the germline V gene (reference sequence). Trimming at V came to 0 bases and at J to 3 bases, leaving 4 bases not matched to a gene. The CDR3 loop is CSARDRDRVTDTQYF. CDR3 in DNA: TGCAGTGCTAGAGACCGGGACAGGGTAACAGATACGCAGTATTTT.

This clonotype has a count of ten or more. The chain couples TRBV20-1 to TRBJ2-1; D is undetermined. V lost 5 bases and J lost 4, with 21 bases in between. The CDR3 extends over 16 amino acids. CDR1 is DFQATT, CDR2 SNEGSKA, per germline (reference sequence). The CDR3 DNA sequence: TGCAGTGCTCGCCCTGGGTTGCAGCCCAATTACAATGAGCAGTTCTTC. Translating gives CSARPGLQPNYNEQFF.

At least ten counts were recorded for this clonotype. This rearrangement joins TRBV5-5 to TRBJ2-7; 7 nucleotides match TRBD1. Germline CDR1 reads SGHKS; CDR2 reads YYEKEE (reference sequence). This CDR3 is built from 15 residues. The ends lost 2 bases at V and 4 bases at J; junction bases unmatched: 9. The CDR3 DNA sequence: TGTGCCAGCAGCTTCCTCTCGACAGGGAGTTACGAGCAGTACTTC. Encoded protein: CASSFLSTGSYEQYF. The whole variable domain, remainder taken from reference TRBV5-5 and TRBJ2-7, is DAGVTQSPTHLIKTRGQQVTLRCSPISGHKSVSWYQQVLGQGPQFIFQYYEKEERGRGNFPDRFSARQFPNYSSELNVNALLLGDSALYLCASSFLSTGSYEQYFGPGTRLTVT.

This clonotype has a count of ten or more. The rearrangement joins TRBV9 to TRBJ2-3; no clear D. The ends were cut back, 1 base at V and 2 bases at J, with 11 bases in the middle. Germline V gene sequence: CDR1 SGDLS, CDR2 YYNGEE. This CDR3 spans 15 amino acids. CDR3 DNA: TGTGCCAGCAGCGTAAGTACAGATAACACAGATACGCAGTATTTT. It specifies CASSVSTDNTDTQYF.

This clonotype was observed at least ten times. This chain links TRBV25-1 with TRBJ1-4, with D possibly TRBD1 on 6 matching bases. The CDR3 has 13 amino acids. The V end lost 3 bases, the J end lost 8 bases, and 10 bases lay between the germline ends. Germline CDR1 is MGHDK and CDR2 is SYGVNS. CDR3 coding DNA: TGTGCCAGCAGTGACATCAGGGGAGAAAAACTGTTTTTT. Its protein is CASSDIRGEKLFF.

This clonotype has at least ten counts. This chain joins TRBV24-1 and TRBJ2-1; tentatively, D is TRBD2 (5 bases). CDR3 length: 15 residues. Deletions cut 5 bases from V and 4 bases from J, with 14 bases between. The germline gives CDR1 KGHDR, CDR2 SFDVKD. CDR3: CATSGEGESYNEQFF. DNA for the CDR3: TGTGCCACCAGTGGAGAGGGCGAGTCTTACAATGAGCAGTTCTTC.

This clonotype showed up many times. The rearrangement links TRBV20-1 to TRBJ1-3; D call uncertain. The CDR3 runs to 13 residues. The V gene's germline CDR1 is DFQATT and CDR2 SNEGSKA (reference sequence). V was shortened by 3 bases and J by 4 bases, with 10 bases between the two germline ends. The CDR3 sequence is CSASQTSGNTIYF. CDR3 DNA sequence: TGCAGTGCTAGTCAGACGTCAGGAAACACCATATATTTT.

Only a few counts were recorded for this clonotype. The V gene is TRBV6-2 or TRBV6-3, the J gene TRBJ2-1; D uncertain. The CDR3 runs to 15 residues. Trimming stripped 5 bases from V and 0 bases from J, with 11 bases between. CDR1 and CDR2 (germline): MNHEY, SVGEGT. The DNA for the CDR3 is TGTGCCAGCAGTCCGAGCAGGAGCTCCTACAATGAGCAGTTCTTC. This encodes CASSPSRSSYNEQFF.

This clonotype appeared a few times. Germline and junction disagree at one end, which may indicate a read error. The V call is TRBV5-1, the J call TRBJ2-5; D is ambiguous. Per germline, CDR1 SGHRS and CDR2 YFSETQ. CDR3 length: 14 residues. CDR3 coding DNA: TGCGCCAGCAGCTTGTTCGGTCAACAAGACACCCAGTACTTC. Translating it yields CASSLFGQQDTQYF.

This clonotype was observed at least ten times. The chain uses TRBV29-1 and TRBJ2-2; TRBD2 matches at 9 bases. CDR3 length equals 13 residues. With V trimmed by 7 bases and J by 5 bases, 5 bases remained unmatched. In germline, CDR1 is SQVTM, CDR2 ANQGSEA. CDR3 bases: TGCAGCGCCGGCCTAGCGGGAACCGGGGAGCTGTTTTTT. It codes for CSAGLAGTGELFF.

The sample holds many counts of this clonotype. V and J are TRBV7-6 and TRBJ2-2; D perhaps matches TRBD2 (5 bases). The CDR3 runs 13 residues. CDR1 is SGHVS and CDR2 is FNYEAQ in the germline V gene. V lost 5 bases, J lost 7 bases, and 11 bases lay in between. Here the CDR3 reads CASSGHEGGELFF. CDR3 bases: TGTGCCAGCAGCGGCCATGAGGGCGGGGAGCTGTTTTTT.

At least ten counts were recorded for this clonotype. This chain's CDR3 is CASSLLGLAENNEQFF. DNA for the CDR3: TGTGCCAGCAGCTTGTTGGGACTAGCGGAGAACAATGAGCAGTTCTTC. The gene calls are TRBV5-6 and TRBJ2-1, with 11 bases matching TRBD2. This CDR3 spans 16 amino acids. Germline V lookup: CDR1 SGHDT, CDR2 YYEEEE. The J segment lost 5 bases and the V segment lost 1 base, leaving 5 bases of the junction unmatched. Drawing the rest from reference TRBV5-6 and TRBJ2-1, the complete variable domain is DAGVTQSPTHLIKTRGQQVTLRCSPKSGHDTVSWYQQALGQGPQFIFQYYEEEERQRGNFPDRFSGHQFPNYSSELNVNALLLGDSALYLCASSLLGLAENNEQFFGPGTRLTVL.

Details on this clonotype: One junction end does not reproduce the germline sequence, and a read error may be involved. The genes are TRBV6-5 and TRBJ2-1; 13 nucleotides match TRBD2. Germline V CDR1 and CDR2: MNHEY, SVGAGI. This CDR3 region has 15 residues. The CDR3: CASRKPGLAGNGQFF. CDR3 sequence (DNA): TGTGCCAGCAGAAAGCCGGGACTAGCGGGAAATGGGCAGTTCTTC.

The chain uses TRBV12-3 or TRBV12-4 and TRBJ1-1; D might be TRBD1 (5 bases). The V gene lost 5 bases and the J gene lost 1 base, with 14 bases spanning the gap. The CDR3 extends over 15 amino acids. The CDR3 nucleotides read TGTGCCAGCAGTCGCCGGGGCGAGCCGAACACTGAAGCTTTCTTT. The encoded protein is CASSRRGEPNTEAFF.

In its sample, this clonotype was seen many times. This rearrangement joins TRBV5-1 to TRBJ2-1; 10 nucleotides align to TRBD2. Unmatched junction bases numbered 10, after V lost 0 bases and J lost 7 bases. This CDR3 spans 17 amino acids. Germline V gene data show CDR1 as SGHRS and CDR2 as YFSETQ. CDR3 sequence: CASSLVASGGGRNEQFF. For the CDR3, the DNA is TGCGCCAGCAGCTTGGTAGCTAGCGGGGGAGGGAGGAATGAGCAGTTCTTC.

The table lists this clonotype with many counts. This chain uses TRBV5-8 with TRBJ1-5; a possible D gene is TRBD1 (6 bases). This CDR3 has 14 amino acids. The V gene lost 4 bases and the J gene lost 5 bases, with 13 bases spanning the gap. The germline V gene has CDR1 SGHTS and CDR2 YDEGEE. The CDR3 nucleotides are TGTGCCAGCAGCAAAAGGGGGAACGATCAGCCCCAGCATTTT. Amino acid sequence: CASSKRGNDQPQHF.

This clonotype has only a few counts. This may be a read error, as it is one base from a much larger clone. The chain couples TRBV7-2 to TRBJ1-2, with 10 bases matching TRBD1. CDR3 length equals 15 residues. CDR1 is SGHTA and CDR2 is FQGNSA in the germline V gene. As DNA, the CDR3 is TGTGCCAGCAGCTTCGGTCTCCGGGACAGGGGTGGTGGACCCTTC. This translates into CASSFGLRDRGGGPF.

V gene TRBV6-5 combines with J gene TRBJ2-3; tentative D call: TRBD2 (6 bases). V shed 5 bases and J shed 4 bases, with 19 bases lying between them. The length of the CDR3 is 16 residues. Germline-derived CDR1 and CDR2 are MNHEY and SVGAGI. CDR3 amino acids: CASSGASPRGSDTQYF. DNA of the CDR3: TGTGCCAGCAGTGGGGCGTCTCCCCGGGGGTCAGATACGCAGTATTTT.

This clonotype was observed a handful of times. The rearrangement links TRBV6-1 to TRBJ1-4, with TRBD1 identical over 7 bases. J gave up 7 bases and V 5 bases, and 7 bases lay outside the gene matches. The CDR3 length is 14 residues. Germline V gene sequence: CDR1 MNHNS, CDR2 SASEGT. CDR3 sequence reads: CASSWTGSSEKLFF. As DNA, the CDR3 is TGTGCCAGCAGTTGGACAGGCTCTTCTGAAAAACTGTTTTTT.

The chain carries TRBV19 and TRBJ2-2; D is unresolved. The CDR3 totals 12 residues. Germline V gene data show CDR1 as LNHDA and CDR2 as SQIVND (reference sequence). The V end lost 3 bases, the J end lost 8 bases, and 7 bases lay between the germline ends. The CDR3 loop reads CASSITAGELFF. In nucleotides, the CDR3 is TGTGCCAGTAGTATCACGGCAGGGGAGCTGTTTTTT.

The chain recombines TRBV10-3 with TRBJ1-2; D gene uncertain. Trimming took off 0 bases at V and 10 bases at J, with 9 bases between the two ends. The CDR3 loop spans 12 amino acids. Germline CDR1 ENHRY, CDR2 SYGVKD. For the CDR3, the DNA is TGTGCCATCAGTGAGTCGAGACGATCCTACACCTTC. Amino acids: CAISESRRSYTF.

This clonotype was found many times. V and J are TRBV7-9 and TRBJ1-3, with D perhaps matching TRBD1 (5 bases). This CDR3 comprises 15 residues. Looked up from germline, CDR1 is SEHNR and CDR2 is FQNEAQ (reference sequence). The V gene lost 1 base and the J gene lost 5 bases, with 12 bases spanning the gap. The CDR3 region is CASSLDEGIRNTIYF. The CDR3, as DNA: TGTGCCAGCAGCTTAGATGAGGGGATCAGAAACACCATATATTTT. Filled out from reference TRBV7-9 and TRBJ1-3, the complete variable domain reads DTGVSQNPRHKITKRGQNVTFRCDPISEHNRLYWYRQTLGQGPEFLTYFQNEAQLEKSRLLSDRFSAERPKGSFSTLEIQRTEQGDSAMYLCASSLDEGIRNTIYFGEGSWLTVV.